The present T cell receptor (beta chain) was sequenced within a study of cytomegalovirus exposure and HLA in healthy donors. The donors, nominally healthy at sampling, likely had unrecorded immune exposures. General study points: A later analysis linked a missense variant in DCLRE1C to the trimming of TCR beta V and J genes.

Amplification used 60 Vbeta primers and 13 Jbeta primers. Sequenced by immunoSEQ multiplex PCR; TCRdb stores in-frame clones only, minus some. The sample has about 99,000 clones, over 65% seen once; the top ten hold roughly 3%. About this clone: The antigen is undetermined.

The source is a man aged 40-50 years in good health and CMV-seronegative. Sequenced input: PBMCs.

This chain's CDR3 is CASSLITGGAIGTEAFF. The CDR3 coding sequence is TGCGCCAGCAGCTTGATAACAGGGGGCGCAATTGGCACTGAAGCTTTCTTT. This chain uses TRBV5-1 with TRBJ1-1; 9 bases map to TRBD1. J was trimmed by 4 bases and V by 1 base; bases with no gene match: 11. The germline V gene encodes CDR1 SGHRS and CDR2 YFSETQ. The CDR3 consists of 17 residues.